The 14 T cell receptor beta chains listed next were all sequenced from one sample in a study of T cells in Graves' hyperthyroidism and ophthalmopathy. Authors of the study amplified TCR beta CDR3 regions from RNA transcripts. A set of HTBI primers served as the primers for a first-round RT-PCR of the TCR CDR3. Using its own MiXCR run on the multiplex PCR reads, TCRdb lists one record per CDR3 protein. The sample includes about 610,000 distinct CDR3 sequences, roughly 14% of them seen just once. The sequencing input was blood. The receptors here all came from a woman aged 40 to 50 with Graves' ophthalmopathy.

There are a few counts of this clonotype. CDR3 amino acids: CASSLPPSGTNYEQYF. CDR3 sequence (DNA): TGTGCCAGCAGCCTCCCCCCTAGCGGGACAAACTACGAGCAGTACTTC. The chain has TRBV11-1 and TRBJ2-7; 9 bases are a match to TRBD2. This CDR3 has 16 residues. V lost 5 bases, J lost 3 bases, and 11 bases stayed unmatched. The germline CDR1 and CDR2 sequences are SGHAT and FQDESV (reference sequence).

This clonotype was detected many times. The V and J genes are TRBV6-4 and TRBJ1-2; 9 positions agree with TRBD1. Germline-derived CDR1 and CDR2 are MRHNA and SNTAGT. J was trimmed by 2 bases and V by 7 bases; bases with no gene match: 17. This CDR3 is built from 18 residues. The CDR3 nucleotides are TGTGCCAGCACCAGACCCCCTCTCTCCGGGACAGGGAACTATGGCTACACCTTC. Amino acid sequence: CASTRPPLSGTGNYGYTF.

This chain connects TRBV28 to TRBJ1-3, with 12 nucleotides matching TRBD1. There are 16 residues in the CDR3. Trimming cost V 9 bases and J 1 base; bases outside gene matches: 7. Germline-derived CDR1 and CDR2 are MDHEN and SYDVKM. The CDR3 protein is CASLAGQGASGNTIYF. DNA for the CDR3: TGTGCCAGTTTAGCGGGACAGGGGGCGTCTGGAAACACCATATATTTT.

This clonotype was counted at least ten times. This chain uses TRBV29-1 with TRBJ1-5; D not certain. Trimming took off 6 bases at V and 0 bases at J, with 9 bases between the two ends. The germline gives CDR1 SQVTM, CDR2 ANQGSEA. This CDR3 is 13 amino acids long. The CDR3 loop reads CSVRTSSNQPQHF. The DNA for the CDR3 is TGCAGCGTCCGCACAAGTAGCAATCAGCCCCAGCATTTT.

This clonotype was observed at least ten times. J is TRBJ2-7 and V is TRBV28; tentatively, D is TRBD1 (5 bases). Trimming took off 5 bases at V and 5 bases at J, with 7 bases between the two ends. The CDR3 runs 11 residues. Looked up from germline, CDR1 is MDHEN and CDR2 is SYDVKM. The CDR3 region has the DNA TGTGCCAGCAGTGGGGCACACGAGCAGTACTTC. This codes for CASSGAHEQYF.

This clonotype was observed at least ten times. This chain joins TRBV7-8 and TRBJ1-1; tentative D call: TRBD1 (6 bases). V gave up 5 bases and J gave up 5 bases, with 18 bases separating them. The germline V gene encodes CDR1 SGHVS and CDR2 FQNEAQ. The CDR3 contains 15 residues. This CDR3 is CASSPRGGLTTEAFF. CDR3 sequence (DNA): TGTGCCAGCAGCCCAAGGGGGGGCCTTACGACTGAAGCTTTCTTT.

This clonotype was detected only a few times. The V call is TRBV11-3, the J call TRBJ2-5, with TRBD2 as a possible D gene (6 bases). CDR1 and CDR2 from the germline V gene are SGHNT and YENEEA. There are 12 residues in the CDR3. Trimming left V 6 bases short and J 7 bases short, with 12 bases between. The CDR3 region is CASRPQGGTQYF. The CDR3 nucleotides are TGTGCCAGCAGACCCCAGGGAGGGACCCAGTACTTC.

This clonotype was seen repeatedly, ten times or more. This chain joins TRBV5-1 and TRBJ2-7; TRBD1 matches 8 bases. The V gene end was trimmed by 7 bases and the J gene end by 1 base; junction bases not matched to a gene: 10. Germline V gene data show CDR1 as SGHRS and CDR2 as YFSETQ. This CDR3 comprises 15 residues. The CDR3 sequence is CASSPGTGNSYEQYF. The CDR3 region has the DNA TGCGCCAGCTCACCTGGGACAGGAAATTCCTACGAGCAGTACTTC.

This rearrangement joins TRBV19 to TRBJ2-7; possibly TRBD1 for D (6 bases). The CDR3 is 15 residues long. Per germline, CDR1 LNHDA and CDR2 SQIVND (reference sequence). Trimming stripped 3 bases from V and 3 bases from J, with 15 bases between. The CDR3, as DNA: TGTGCCAGTAGTATGGCTCTAGGGACATTCTACGAGCAGTACTTC. Its protein is CASSMALGTFYEQYF.

This sequence joins TRBV7-2 and TRBJ2-7; D is uncertain. The CDR3 consists of 13 residues. V was shortened by 4 bases and J by 2 bases, with 9 bases between the two germline ends. CDR1 and CDR2 (germline): SGHTA, FQGNSA. The CDR3 DNA reads as TGTGCCAGCAGCTCATCCCTTACCTACGAGCAGTACTTC. Residues: CASSSSLTYEQYF.

This clonotype was seen at least ten times. The rearrangement uses TRBV20-1 and TRBJ1-5; D may be TRBD1 (6 bases). This CDR3 is built from 14 residues. V lost 5 bases to trimming and J lost 0 bases, with 11 bases between them. The V gene's germline CDR1 is DFQATT and CDR2 SNEGSKA (reference sequence). Written as DNA, the CDR3 is TGCAGTGCTCCACAGGGAAATAGCAATCAGCCCCAGCATTTT. It encodes CSAPQGNSNQPQHF.

Ten or more counts support this clonotype. The chain employs TRBV7-8 and TRBJ1-3, with D possibly being TRBD1 (6 bases). The germline CDR1 and CDR2 sequences are SGHVS and FQNEAQ. V was pared by 0 bases and J by 4 bases, with 7 bases between. The length of the CDR3 is 14 residues. The CDR3 DNA follows: TGTGCCAGCAGCTTAGCAGGACAGGGAAACACCATATATTTT. Protein: CASSLAGQGNTIYF.

This clonotype was seen at least ten times. V gene TRBV9 combines with J gene TRBJ2-3; TRBD2 might be the D (5 bases). CDR3 length equals 16 residues. The germline V gene has CDR1 SGDLS and CDR2 YYNGEE. V lost 0 bases and J 1 base, leaving 12 bases between the germline ends. The chain's CDR3 is CASSVALLSGTDTQYF. The CDR3 region has the DNA TGTGCCAGCAGCGTAGCTTTGCTTAGCGGCACAGATACGCAGTATTTT.

This clonotype appeared many times. This chain joins TRBV6-5 and TRBJ1-3; D is possibly TRBD1 (5 bases). The CDR3 extends over 16 amino acids. Germline CDR1 MNHEY, CDR2 SVGAGI. Between the trimmed V and J ends, which lost 0 bases and 0 bases, there was a span of 9 bases. The CDR3 loop reads CASSYSGVLSGNTIYF. CDR3 DNA sequence: TGTGCCAGCAGTTACTCGGGGGTCCTCTCTGGAAACACCATATATTTT.